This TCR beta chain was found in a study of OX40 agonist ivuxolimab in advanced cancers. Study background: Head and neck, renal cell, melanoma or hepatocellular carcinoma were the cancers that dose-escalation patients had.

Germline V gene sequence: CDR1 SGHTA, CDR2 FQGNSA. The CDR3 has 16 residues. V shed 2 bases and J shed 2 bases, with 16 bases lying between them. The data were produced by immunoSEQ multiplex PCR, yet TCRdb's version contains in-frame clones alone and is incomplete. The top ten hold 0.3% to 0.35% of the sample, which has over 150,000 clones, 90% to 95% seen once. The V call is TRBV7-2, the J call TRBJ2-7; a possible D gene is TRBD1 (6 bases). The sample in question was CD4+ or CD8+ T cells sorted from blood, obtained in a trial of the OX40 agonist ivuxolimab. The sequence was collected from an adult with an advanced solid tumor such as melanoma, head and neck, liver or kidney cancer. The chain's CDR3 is CASSLPGHQVAYEQYF. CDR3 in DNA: TGTGCCAGCAGCTTACCGGGACACCAAGTAGCCTACGAGCAGTACTTC.